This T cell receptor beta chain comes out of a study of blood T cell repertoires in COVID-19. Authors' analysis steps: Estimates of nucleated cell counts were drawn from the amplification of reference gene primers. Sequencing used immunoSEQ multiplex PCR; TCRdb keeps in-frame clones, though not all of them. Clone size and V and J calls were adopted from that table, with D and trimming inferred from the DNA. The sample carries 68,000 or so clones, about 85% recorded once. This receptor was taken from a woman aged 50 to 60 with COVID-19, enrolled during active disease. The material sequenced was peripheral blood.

CDR3 nucleotide sequence: TGTGCTAGTGGTTTGGTACTAGCGGGAGCCAGCTCCTACAATGAGCAGTTCTTC. Translation gives CASGLVLAGASSYNEQFF. The chain joins TRBV12-5 to TRBJ2-1, with 11 bases fitting TRBD2. The CDR3 is made up of 18 amino acids. The V gene's germline CDR1 is LGHNT and CDR2 FRNRAP. Trimming took 0 bases from V and 0 from J; bases not matched to a gene: 4. Full variable domain (missing parts from reference TRBV12-5 and TRBJ2-1): DARVTQTPRHKVTEMGQEVTMRCQPILGHNTVFWYRQTMMQGLELLAYFRNRAPLDDSGMPKDRFSAEMPDATLATLKIQPSEPRDSAVYFCASGLVLAGASSYNEQFFGPGTRLTVL.